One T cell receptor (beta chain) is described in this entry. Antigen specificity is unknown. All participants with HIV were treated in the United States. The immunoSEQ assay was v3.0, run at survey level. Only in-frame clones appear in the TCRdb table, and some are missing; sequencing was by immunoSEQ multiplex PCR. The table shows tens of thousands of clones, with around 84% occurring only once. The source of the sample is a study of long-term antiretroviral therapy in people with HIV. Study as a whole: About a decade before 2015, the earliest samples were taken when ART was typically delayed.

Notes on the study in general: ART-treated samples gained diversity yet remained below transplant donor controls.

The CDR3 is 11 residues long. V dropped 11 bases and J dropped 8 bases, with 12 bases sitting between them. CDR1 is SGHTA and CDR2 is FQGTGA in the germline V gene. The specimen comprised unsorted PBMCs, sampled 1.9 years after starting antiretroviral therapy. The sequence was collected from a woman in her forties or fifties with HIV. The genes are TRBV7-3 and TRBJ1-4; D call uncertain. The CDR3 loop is CAAAPGEKLFF. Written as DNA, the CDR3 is TGTGCCGCGGCCCCGGGGGAAAAACTGTTTTTT.